The clone carrying this T cell receptor beta chain was detected a few times. As yet, its antigen is unknown. The data stem from a study of T cells after yellow fever vaccination. On the study more broadly: Fractions of low cell number were prepared using SMART-Seq v4 Ultra Low Input. Study results and limitations: Once the booster was given, most primary-vaccination clones reappeared, at 95% to 97% for CD4 and roughly 91% for CD8.

5'RACE template switching produced TCR cDNA carrying a universal primer site and UMIs. In TCRdb, the 5' RACE reads were re-called with MiXCR into one record per CDR3 protein. The data hold about 320,000 distinct CDR3 sequences, with around 11% observed a single time. Sample: CD4+ T cells sorted from PBMCs, taken 45 days after the yellow fever booster vaccination. The receptor's source is a man aged 18 to 29 who received the YFV17D yellow fever vaccine.

Here the CDR3 DNA reads TGTGCCAGCAGGTGGGGGAGGAACACTGAAGCTTTCTTT. Translation gives CASRWGRNTEAFF. V gene TRBV21-1 combines with J gene TRBJ1-1; TRBD1, the D gene given by the table, was not confirmed from the DNA. TRBV21-1 is listed as a pseudogene. The CDR3 sequence is 13 residues long.